These 10 T cell receptor beta chains share one sample of origin, sequenced in a study of identical twins. From the 5' RACE reads, TCRdb called clonotypes with MiXCR, one entry per CDR3 protein. Here the sample spans around 550,000 distinct CDR3 sequences, 13% to 15% being singletons. This sample was shared with a second study, whose subject was yellow fever vaccine responses in identical twins.

Sequencing was done on a sample of CD4+ T cells sorted from blood. All receptors derive from a woman between 18 and 30 years old in good health.

This clonotype was counted a few times. The J gene is TRBJ2-1, the V gene TRBV15; D might be TRBD2 (6 bases). Looked up from germline, CDR1 is LNHNV and CDR2 is YYDKDF (reference sequence). The CDR3 has 15 amino acids. V was trimmed by 5 bases and J by 0 bases, leaving 11 bases between them. CDR3 residues: CATSPLAFSYNEQFF. The CDR3 DNA is TGTGCCACCAGCCCTCTAGCGTTCTCCTACAATGAGCAGTTCTTC.

The chain links TRBV12-3 or TRBV12-4 to TRBJ1-3, with 8 bases lining up with TRBD1. The length of the CDR3 is 16 residues. V was clipped by 5 bases and J by 0 bases; unmatched bases: 6. The CDR3: CASSPRTGLSGNTIYF. CDR3 nucleotide sequence: TGTGCCAGCAGTCCACGGACAGGGCTCTCTGGAAACACCATATATTTT.

This clonotype showed up just a few times. The J gene is TRBJ2-1, the V gene TRBV5-1; D ambiguous. The CDR3 contains 13 residues. With 4 bases removed from V and 6 bases from J, the gap between germline ends came to 11 bases. The germline V gene has CDR1 SGHRS and CDR2 YFSETQ. In DNA, the CDR3 is TGCGCCAGCAGCCTGAATGAACCCAATGAGCAGTTCTTC. This sequence encodes CASSLNEPNEQFF.

This clonotype was seen once. The rearrangement joins TRBV5-1 to TRBJ2-7; 7 bases are shared with TRBD1. CDR1 is SGHRS, CDR2 YFSETQ, per germline. V dropped 3 bases and J dropped 0; count of bases not matched to a gene: 6. This CDR3 comprises 15 residues. The CDR3 bases are TGCGCCAGCAGCTCCGGGACAGCAAGCTCCTACGAGCAGTACTTC. This sequence encodes CASSSGTASSYEQYF.

The chain combines TRBV6-1 with TRBJ1-4, with D unclear. The V and J ends lost 2 bases and 10 bases respectively, with 8 bases between them. CDR3 length: 12 amino acids. Germline V gives CDR1 MNHNS, CDR2 SASEGT. The CDR3 sequence is CASSETWGKLFF. The CDR3 nucleotides read TGTGCCAGCAGTGAAACATGGGGAAAACTGTTTTTT.

The DNA for the CDR3 is TGTGCCAGCACCGCACGAGGTGAAAAACTGTTTTTT. This translates into CASTARGEKLFF. V gene TRBV12-3 or TRBV12-4 combines with J gene TRBJ1-4; no clear D. This CDR3 has 12 residues. The V and J ends lost 7 bases and 7 bases respectively, with 10 bases between them.

This clonotype has just a few counts. The J gene is TRBJ2-5, the V gene TRBV29-1, with D tentatively TRBD2 (6 bases). CDR1 and CDR2 from the germline V gene are SQVTM and ANQGSEA. V gave up 1 base and J gave up 5 bases, with 14 bases separating them. The CDR3 length is 14 residues. The CDR3 DNA reads TGCAGCGTTGAAGTCACTAGCAGAGGGGAGACCCAGTACTTC. Translation gives CSVEVTSRGETQYF.

The V gene is TRBV27, the J gene TRBJ2-4, with D possibly matching TRBD2 (6 bases). Germline assignment: CDR1 MNHEY and CDR2 SMNVEV (reference sequence). The CDR3 runs 17 residues. Trimming shortened V by 10 bases and J by 0 bases, and 22 bases separated the two germline ends. The CDR3 loop is CATRFFSGDLAKNIQYF. In DNA form, the CDR3 reads TGTGCCACCAGGTTTTTTAGCGGAGATTTAGCCAAAAACATTCAGTACTTC.

This clonotype came up many times. V is TRBV12-3 or TRBV12-4 and J is TRBJ1-4; 8 bases are a match to TRBD1. J lost 7 bases, V lost 5 bases, and 9 bases had no gene match. The CDR3 totals 15 residues. The CDR3 DNA reads TGTGCCAGCAGTCCCCGGACAGGGAGTGGTGAAAAACTGTTTTTT. It encodes CASSPRTGSGEKLFF.

This clonotype showed up just a few times. This sequence joins TRBV9 and TRBJ2-1, with 7 bases identical to TRBD1. Germline CDR1 SGDLS, CDR2 YYNGEE. Trimming cost V 5 bases and J 7 bases; bases outside gene matches: 9. CDR3 length: 14 amino acids. The CDR3 sequence: CASRGDSRTNEQFF. The CDR3 DNA sequence: TGTGCCAGCAGGGGGGACAGTAGGACGAATGAGCAGTTCTTC.